This entry lists 7 T cell receptor beta chains sequenced from one sample in a study of blood T cell repertoires in COVID-19. The data were produced by immunoSEQ multiplex PCR, yet TCRdb's version contains in-frame clones alone and is incomplete. The profile shows some 80,000 clones, roughly 80% of them singletons. The sample consisted of peripheral blood. These receptors were obtained from a woman aged 40 to 50 with active or convalescent COVID-19.

Only one count was recorded for this clone. V gene TRBV18 combines with J gene TRBJ1-2; D gene ambiguous. The V end lost 2 bases, the J end lost 3 bases, and 7 bases lay between the germline ends. Germline lookup yields CDR1 KGHSH and CDR2 LQKENI. The CDR3 totals 13 residues. The DNA for the CDR3 is TGTGCCAGCTCACCAGACATTTACTATGGCTACACCTTC. This gives the protein CASSPDIYYGYTF.

The chain has TRBV7-2 and TRBJ1-3; D is uncertain. CDR3 length equals 17 residues. V was clipped by 3 bases and J by 0 bases, with 15 bases between them. Germline V gene data show CDR1 as SGHTA and CDR2 as FQGNSA. CDR3 bases: TGTGCCAGCAGCTTCGTTGCCTCAGGCAACTCTGGAAACACCATATATTTT. Translating gives CASSFVASGNSGNTIYF.

The gene calls are TRBV7-2 and TRBJ1-6; 10 bases align to TRBD1. The length of the CDR3 is 16 residues. The J segment lost 7 bases and the V segment lost 3 bases, leaving 6 bases of the junction unmatched. Germline V gene sequence: CDR1 SGHTA, CDR2 FQGNSA. CDR3 sequence: CASSFWDRGYNSPLHF. DNA of the CDR3: TGTGCCAGCAGCTTTTGGGACAGGGGTTACAATTCACCCCTCCACTTT.

The J gene is TRBJ2-3, the V gene TRBV6-6; 10 positions match TRBD1. Germline V gene sequence: CDR1 MNHNY, CDR2 SVGAGI (reference sequence). The CDR3 covers 16 residues. V was pared by 2 bases and J by 3 bases, with 5 bases of the junction left unmatched. This CDR3 reads CASSYGQGGVTDTQYF. CDR3 in DNA: TGTGCCAGCAGTTACGGACAGGGGGGGGTGACAGATACGCAGTATTTT.

In this sample, this clone turned up many times. The chain recombines TRBV19 with TRBJ2-4, with TRBD2 as a possible D gene (5 bases). The length of the CDR3 is 12 residues. Germline values: CDR1 LNHDA, CDR2 SQIVND (reference sequence). The V gene lost 5 bases and the J gene lost 16 bases, with 18 bases spanning the gap. The CDR3 DNA reads as TGTGCCAGTAGTCCCGGAGGCAGAAGCGCTTACTTC. This sequence encodes CASSPGGRSAYF.

V and J are TRBV10-3 and TRBJ1-5; no clear D. The germline V and J ends were trimmed by 0 bases and 0 bases, with 6 bases remaining between them. CDR1 ENHRY and CDR2 SYGVKD come from the germline V gene. The length of the CDR3 is 15 residues. The CDR3: CAISESGGSNQPQHF. The CDR3 bases are TGTGCCATCAGTGAGTCAGGAGGTAGCAATCAGCCCCAGCATTTT.

V gene TRBV28 combines with J gene TRBJ1-5; 10 nucleotides match TRBD1. Unmatched junction bases numbered 8, after V lost 2 bases and J lost 4 bases. Germline values: CDR1 MDHEN, CDR2 SYDVKM. The CDR3 has 17 residues. The CDR3 reads CASSLGGGTGVNQPQHF. The CDR3 DNA sequence: TGTGCCAGCAGTTTAGGGGGAGGGACAGGGGTAAATCAGCCCCAGCATTTT.